These 9 T cell receptor beta chains share one sample of origin, sequenced in a study of blood T cell repertoires in COVID-19. TCRdb keeps only in-frame clones here, not all; method: immunoSEQ multiplex PCR. The sample lists 130,000 to 150,000 clones, around nine tenths occurring once. Sequences were obtained from peripheral blood. The receptors were gathered from a man in his forties or fifties with active or convalescent COVID-19.

The rearrangement uses TRBV5-6 and TRBJ2-2; a possible D gene is TRBD2 (5 bases). Per germline, CDR1 SGHDT and CDR2 YYEEEE. The CDR3 contains 15 residues. V lost 0 bases and J 6 bases, leaving 12 bases between the germline ends. CDR3 coding DNA: TGTGCCAGCAGCTTGGGAGGGAGCCGGCCCGGGGAGCTGTTTTTT. Translated, it gives CASSLGGSRPGELFF.

This clone was found a few times. The rearrangement links TRBV15 to TRBJ1-6; TRBD1 matches 11 bases. Germline-derived CDR1 and CDR2 are LNHNV and YYDKDF (reference sequence). Losses at the gene ends were 0 bases for V and 10 bases for J; bases not matched to a gene: 5. The CDR3 length is 16 residues. CDR3 region: CATSRDRGTGGSPLHF. In nucleotides, the CDR3 is TGTGCCACCAGCAGAGATCGTGGGACAGGGGGATCACCCCTCCACTTT.

The gene calls are TRBV5-1 and TRBJ2-3; D gene unclear. In germline, CDR1 is SGHRS, CDR2 YFSETQ. The CDR3 contains 13 residues. Trimming took 3 bases from V and 0 from J, leaving 5 bases between them. CDR3: CASSSPSTDTQYF. The CDR3 DNA reads as TGCGCCAGCAGCTCTCCTAGCACAGATACGCAGTATTTT.

This sequence joins TRBV11-2 and TRBJ2-7, with 9 positions matching TRBD2. The CDR3 sequence is 15 residues long. Per the germline V gene, CDR1 is SGHAT and CDR2 is FQNNGV. Trimming at V came to 6 bases and at J to 5 bases, leaving 11 bases not matched to a gene. In DNA form, the CDR3 reads TGTGCCAGCAGTTCAGGAATAGCGGGAGTGGACGAGCAGTACTTC. It yields the protein CASSSGIAGVDEQYF.

The chain carries TRBV28 and TRBJ1-2, with TRBD1 identical over 10 bases. There are 15 residues in the CDR3. Germline V lookup: CDR1 MDHEN, CDR2 SYDVKM. The J segment lost 8 bases and the V segment lost 3 bases, leaving 9 bases of the junction unmatched. The CDR3 here is CASSLRGTGANGYTF. Here the CDR3 DNA reads TGTGCCAGCAGTTTGAGGGGGACAGGGGCGAACGGCTACACCTTC.

This clone was recorded only once. The rearrangement uses TRBV5-1 and TRBJ2-3, with D perhaps TRBD2 (6 bases). In germline, CDR1 is SGHRS, CDR2 YFSETQ. V shed 0 bases and J shed 2 bases, with 10 bases lying between them. This CDR3 comprises 15 residues. In DNA, the CDR3 is TGCGCCAGCAGCTTGGTCGGGACTTACACAGATACGCAGTATTTT. It encodes CASSLVGTYTDTQYF.

This rearrangement joins TRBV9 to TRBJ2-2; no reliable D call. The CDR3 has 14 residues. Trimming took off 4 bases at V and 1 base at J, with 8 bases between the two ends. Germline lookup yields CDR1 SGDLS and CDR2 YYNGEE. CDR3 sequence (DNA): TGTGCCAGCAGCCCCGTCTGGAACACCGGGGAGCTGTTTTTT. This gives the protein CASSPVWNTGELFF. Drawing the rest from reference TRBV9 and TRBJ2-2, the complete variable domain is DSGVTQTPKHLITATGQRVTLRCSPRSGDLSVYWYQQSLDQGLQFLIQYYNGEERAKGNILERFSAQQFPDLHSELNLSSLELGDSALYFCASSPVWNTGELFFGEGSRLTVL.

V and J are TRBV7-9 and TRBJ2-2, with D maybe TRBD2 (6 bases). V lost 5 bases, J lost 7 bases, and 20 bases lay in between. This CDR3 has 16 residues. The germline V gene has CDR1 SEHNR and CDR2 FQNEAQ (reference sequence). CDR3 protein: CASSSLSGSTVGELFF. The CDR3 coding sequence is TGTGCCAGCAGCAGCCTCTCCGGGAGTACGGTCGGGGAGCTGTTTTTT.

Here the CDR3 reads CSVREDGYTF. The CDR3 DNA follows: TGCAGCGTCCGGGAGGATGGCTACACCTTC. The rearrangement joins TRBV29-1 to TRBJ1-2; D not certain. Germline CDR1 reads SQVTM; CDR2 reads ANQGSEA. The CDR3 is made up of 10 amino acids. V dropped 6 bases and J dropped 6 bases, with 8 bases sitting between them.